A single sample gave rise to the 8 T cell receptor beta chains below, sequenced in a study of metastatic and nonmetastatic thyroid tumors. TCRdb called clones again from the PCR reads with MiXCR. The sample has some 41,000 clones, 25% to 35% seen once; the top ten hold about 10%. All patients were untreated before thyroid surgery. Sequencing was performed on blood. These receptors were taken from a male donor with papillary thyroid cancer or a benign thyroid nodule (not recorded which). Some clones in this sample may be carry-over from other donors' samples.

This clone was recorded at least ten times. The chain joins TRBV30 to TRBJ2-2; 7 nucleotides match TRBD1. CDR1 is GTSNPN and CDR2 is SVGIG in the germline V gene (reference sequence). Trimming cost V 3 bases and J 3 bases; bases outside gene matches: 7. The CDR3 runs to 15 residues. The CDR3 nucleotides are TGTGCCTGGAGCCCCCCCGACAGGGACACCGGGGAGCTGTTTTTT. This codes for CAWSPPDRDTGELFF.

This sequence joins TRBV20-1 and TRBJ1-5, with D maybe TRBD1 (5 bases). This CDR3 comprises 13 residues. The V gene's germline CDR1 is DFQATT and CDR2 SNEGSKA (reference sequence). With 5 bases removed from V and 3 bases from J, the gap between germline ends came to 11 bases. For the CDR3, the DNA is TGCAGTGCTCTCGGGACCCACAATCAGCCCCAGCATTTT. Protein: CSALGTHNQPQHF.

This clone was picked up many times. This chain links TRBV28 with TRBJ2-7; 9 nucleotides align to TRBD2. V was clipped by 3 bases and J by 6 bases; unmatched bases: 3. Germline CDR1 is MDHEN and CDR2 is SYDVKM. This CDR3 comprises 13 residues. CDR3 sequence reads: CASSFRAGGEQYF. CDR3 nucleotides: TGTGCCAGCAGTTTCCGAGCGGGAGGCGAGCAGTACTTC.

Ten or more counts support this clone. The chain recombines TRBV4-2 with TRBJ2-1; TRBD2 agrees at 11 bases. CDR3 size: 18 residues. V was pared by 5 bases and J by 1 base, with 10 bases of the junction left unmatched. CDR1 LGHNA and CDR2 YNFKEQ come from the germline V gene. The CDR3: CASSGPLAGGRSYNEQFF. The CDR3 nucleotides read TGTGCCAGCAGCGGACCGCTAGCGGGAGGTCGGTCCTACAATGAGCAGTTCTTC.

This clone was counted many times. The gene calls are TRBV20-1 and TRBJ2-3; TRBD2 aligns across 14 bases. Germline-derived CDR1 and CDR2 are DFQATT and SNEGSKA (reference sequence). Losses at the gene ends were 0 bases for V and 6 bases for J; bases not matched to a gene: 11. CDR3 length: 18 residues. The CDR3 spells CSARDNPRLAGGLDTQYF. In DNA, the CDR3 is TGCAGTGCTAGAGATAACCCCAGACTAGCGGGGGGGCTTGATACGCAGTATTTT.

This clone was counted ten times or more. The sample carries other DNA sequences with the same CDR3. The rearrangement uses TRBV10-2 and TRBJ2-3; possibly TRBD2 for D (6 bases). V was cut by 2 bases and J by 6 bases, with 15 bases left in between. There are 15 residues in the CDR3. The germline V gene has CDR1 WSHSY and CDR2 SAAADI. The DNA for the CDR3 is TGCGCCAGCAGTGAGGATAGGACTATTCCGGATACGCAGTATTTT. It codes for CASSEDRTIPDTQYF.

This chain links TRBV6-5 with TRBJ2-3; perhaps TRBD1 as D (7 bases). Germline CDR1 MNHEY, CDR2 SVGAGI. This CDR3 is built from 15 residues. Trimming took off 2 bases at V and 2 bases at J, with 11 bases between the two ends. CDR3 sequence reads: CASSYQGGDTDTQYF. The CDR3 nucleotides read TGTGCCAGCAGTTACCAGGGGGGCGACACAGATACGCAGTATTTT.

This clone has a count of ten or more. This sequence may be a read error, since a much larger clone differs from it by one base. This chain's CDR3 is CASSLHPGLDEKLFF. The CDR3 DNA reads as TGCGCCAGCAGCTTACATCCCGGGCTTGATGAAAAACTGTTTTTT. V and J are TRBV5-1 and TRBJ1-4; D uncertain. The CDR3 has 15 residues. Trimming removed 2 bases from V and 6 bases from J, with 14 bases in between. Looked up from germline, CDR1 is SGHRS and CDR2 is YFSETQ.